Presented here are 6 T cell receptor beta chains from one specimen sequenced in a study of cytomegalovirus exposure and HLA in healthy donors. The PCR made use of 60 Vbeta and 13 Jbeta primers. Clones were read by immunoSEQ multiplex PCR, and TCRdb kept only the in-frame ones, dropping some. Of over 100,000 clones in the sample, 55% to 75% were seen once. The sequenced sample consisted of PBMCs. The origin of the receptors is a man aged 30 to 45 in good health and CMV-seropositive.

This clone was observed a handful of times. Lacking the conserved final phenylalanine or tryptophan, this CDR3 likely reflects a read error. No DNA is shown, since the ends of the CDR3 on it are uncertain; the CDR3 is the one TCRdb lists. The chain combines TRBV28 with TRBJ1-2; TRBD1 is taken as the D call from the table, unchecked against the DNA. Per the germline V gene, CDR1 is MDHEN and CDR2 is SYDVKM. The length of the CDR3 is 13 amino acids, counting both ends. This chain's CDR3 is CASTYLGGQAHFG.

V and J are TRBV19 and TRBJ2-4, with 7 bases fitting TRBD1. There are 12 residues in the CDR3. After removal of 5 bases from V and 8 bases from J, the junction contained 3 bases not matched to a gene. The germline gives CDR1 LNHDA, CDR2 SQIVND (reference sequence). In DNA form, the CDR3 reads TGTGCCAGTAGTCAAGGGGGCCACATTCAGTACTTC. Translating it yields CASSQGGHIQYF.

The chain carries TRBV18 and TRBJ1-2, with 9 positions matching TRBD1. The germline gives CDR1 KGHSH, CDR2 LQKENI. The V segment lost 3 bases and the J segment 7 bases; nucleotides outside the gene matches: 6. The CDR3 has 14 amino acids. CDR3 protein: CASSPDRGMGGYTF. CDR3 nucleotides: TGTGCCAGCTCACCCGACAGGGGGATGGGTGGCTACACCTTC.

The chain is built from TRBV7-9 and TRBJ2-7, with 9 nucleotides matching TRBD1. Germline loops: CDR1 SEHNR, CDR2 FQNEAQ (reference sequence). This CDR3 has 15 residues. V gave up 4 bases and J gave up 7 bases; unmatched junction bases: 11. The CDR3: CASSYTYRGLGEQYF. The CDR3 DNA is TGTGCCAGCAGCTACACATACAGGGGGCTGGGTGAGCAGTACTTC.

The V call is TRBV28, the J call TRBJ2-7; 8 nucleotides match TRBD1. Germline lookup yields CDR1 MDHEN and CDR2 SYDVKM. The CDR3 is made up of 20 amino acids. Trimming at V came to 8 bases and at J to 7 bases, leaving 31 bases not matched to a gene. The CDR3 DNA follows: TGTGCCAGCTCTCGGAGAAATTATGGGGCGAGGGACAGGACTGCCGGAGAGCAGTACGTC. Amino acid sequence: CASSRRNYGARDRTAGEQYV.

This chain uses TRBV6-6 with TRBJ1-6; 12 nucleotides line up with TRBD1. The CDR3 covers 16 residues. The ends lost 5 bases at V and 9 bases at J; junction bases unmatched: 8. Germline V gene sequence: CDR1 MNHNY, CDR2 SVGAGI (reference sequence). CDR3 DNA sequence: TGTGCCAGCAGTCCGTCGCCGGGACAGGGGGCTTCACCCCTCCACTTT. It specifies CASSPSPGQGASPLHF.